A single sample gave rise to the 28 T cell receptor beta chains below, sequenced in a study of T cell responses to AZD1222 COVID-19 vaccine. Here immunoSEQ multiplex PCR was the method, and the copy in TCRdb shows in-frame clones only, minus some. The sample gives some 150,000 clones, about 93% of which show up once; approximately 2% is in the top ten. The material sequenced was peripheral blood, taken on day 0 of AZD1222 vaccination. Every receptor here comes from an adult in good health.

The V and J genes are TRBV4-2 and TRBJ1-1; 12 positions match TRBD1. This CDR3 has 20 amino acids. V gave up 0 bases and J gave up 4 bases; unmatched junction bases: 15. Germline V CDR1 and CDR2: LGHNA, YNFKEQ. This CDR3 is CASSQDGVQGQGARGTEAFF. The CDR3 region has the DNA TGTGCCAGCAGCCAAGATGGGGTCCAGGGACAGGGGGCGCGGGGCACTGAAGCTTTCTTT.

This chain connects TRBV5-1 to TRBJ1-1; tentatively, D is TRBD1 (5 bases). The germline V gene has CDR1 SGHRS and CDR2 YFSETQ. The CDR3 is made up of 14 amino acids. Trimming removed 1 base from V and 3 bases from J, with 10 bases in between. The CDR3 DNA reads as TGCGCCAGCAGCTTGCAGGGAGGGGACACTGAAGCTTTCTTT. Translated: CASSLQGGDTEAFF. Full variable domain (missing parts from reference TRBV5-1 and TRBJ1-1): KAGVTQTPRYLIKTRGQQVTLSCSPISGHRSVSWYQQTPGQGLQFLFEYFSETQRNKGNFPGRFSGRQFSNSRSEMNVSTLELGDSALYLCASSLQGGDTEAFFGQGTRLTVV.

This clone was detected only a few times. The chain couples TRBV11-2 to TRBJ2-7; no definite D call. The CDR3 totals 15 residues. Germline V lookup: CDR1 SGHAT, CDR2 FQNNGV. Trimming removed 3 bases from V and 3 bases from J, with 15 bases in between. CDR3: CASSFRRLGIYEQYF. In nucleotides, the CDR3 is TGTGCCAGCAGCTTCAGACGCTTGGGGATCTACGAGCAGTACTTC.

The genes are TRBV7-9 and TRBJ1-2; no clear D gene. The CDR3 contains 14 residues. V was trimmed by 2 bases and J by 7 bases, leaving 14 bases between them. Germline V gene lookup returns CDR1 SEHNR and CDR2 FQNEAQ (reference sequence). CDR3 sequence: CASSLYASPGGYTF. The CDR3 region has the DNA TGTGCCAGCAGCTTATACGCGTCCCCGGGTGGCTACACCTTC. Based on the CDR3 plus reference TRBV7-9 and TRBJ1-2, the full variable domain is DTGVSQNPRHKITKRGQNVTFRCDPISEHNRLYWYRQTLGQGPEFLTYFQNEAQLEKSRLLSDRFSAERPKGSFSTLEIQRTEQGDSAMYLCASSLYASPGGYTFGSGTRLTVV.

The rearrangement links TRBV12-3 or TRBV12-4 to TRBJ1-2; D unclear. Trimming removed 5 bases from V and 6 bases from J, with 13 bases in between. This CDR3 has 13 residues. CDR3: CASSPQRRDGYTF. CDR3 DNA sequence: TGTGCCAGCAGTCCCCAACGAAGAGATGGCTACACCTTC.

The CDR3 reads CASSLVSDSYNEQFF. CDR3 bases: TGTGCCAGCAGCTTAGTGTCAGACTCCTACAATGAGCAGTTCTTC. The chain uses TRBV7-2 and TRBJ2-1; D is unresolved. CDR3 length: 15 amino acids. Trimming removed 1 base at V and 0 bases at J, with 7 bases between. Per germline, CDR1 SGHTA and CDR2 FQGNSA.

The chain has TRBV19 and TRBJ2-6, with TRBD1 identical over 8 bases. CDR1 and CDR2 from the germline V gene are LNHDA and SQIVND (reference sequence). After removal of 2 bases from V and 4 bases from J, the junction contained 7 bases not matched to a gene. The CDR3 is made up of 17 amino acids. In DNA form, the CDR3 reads TGTGCCAGTAGTATAAGGTGGACAGGGCTCGGGGCCAACGTCCTGACTTTC. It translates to CASSIRWTGLGANVLTF. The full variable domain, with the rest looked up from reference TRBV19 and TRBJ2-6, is DGGITQSPKYLFRKEGQNVTLSCEQNLNHDAMYWYRQDPGQGLRLIYYSQIVNDFQKGDIAEGYSVSREKKESFPLTVTSAQKNPTAFYLCASSIRWTGLGANVLTFGAGSRLTVL.

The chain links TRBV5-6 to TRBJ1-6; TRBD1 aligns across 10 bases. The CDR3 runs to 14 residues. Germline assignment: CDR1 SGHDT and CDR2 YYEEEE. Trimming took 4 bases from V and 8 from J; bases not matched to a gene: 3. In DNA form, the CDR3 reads TGTGCCAGCAGCCAGACAGGGGGCTATTCACCCCTCCACTTT. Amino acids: CASSQTGGYSPLHF.

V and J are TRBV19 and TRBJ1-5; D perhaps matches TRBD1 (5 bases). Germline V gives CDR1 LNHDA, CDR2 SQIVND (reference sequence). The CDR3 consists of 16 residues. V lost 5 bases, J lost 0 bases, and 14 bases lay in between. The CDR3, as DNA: TGTGCCAGTAGTGTTCAGGGTCTTTATAGCAATCAGCCCCAGCATTTT. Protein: CASSVQGLYSNQPQHF.

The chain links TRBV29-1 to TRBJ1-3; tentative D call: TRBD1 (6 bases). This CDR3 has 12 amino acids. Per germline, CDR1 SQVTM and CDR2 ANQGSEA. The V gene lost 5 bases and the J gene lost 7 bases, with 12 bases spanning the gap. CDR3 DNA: TGCAGCGTTCAAGGACAGACGAACACCATATATTTT. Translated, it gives CSVQGQTNTIYF.

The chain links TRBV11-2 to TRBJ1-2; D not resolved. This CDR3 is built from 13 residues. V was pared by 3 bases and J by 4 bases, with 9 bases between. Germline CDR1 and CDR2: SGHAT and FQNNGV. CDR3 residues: CASSFVESYGYTF. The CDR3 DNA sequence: TGTGCCAGCAGCTTCGTCGAGAGCTATGGCTACACCTTC.

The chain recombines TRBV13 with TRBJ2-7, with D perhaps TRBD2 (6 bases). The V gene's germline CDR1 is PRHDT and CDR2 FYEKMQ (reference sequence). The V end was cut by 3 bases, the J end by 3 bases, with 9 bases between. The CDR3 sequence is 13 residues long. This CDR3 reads CASSFRGFYEQYF. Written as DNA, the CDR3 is TGTGCCAGCAGCTTCCGGGGGTTCTACGAGCAGTACTTC.

The DNA of the CDR3 is TGTGCCAGCTCACCACGAGGCGAGGGGGAACTGTTTTTT. Translating gives CASSPRGEGELFF. The chain links TRBV18 to TRBJ1-4, with D perhaps TRBD1 (6 bases). Germline V gene lookup returns CDR1 KGHSH and CDR2 LQKENI. The CDR3 is 13 residues long. The germline V and J ends were trimmed by 1 base and 12 bases, with 12 bases remaining between them.

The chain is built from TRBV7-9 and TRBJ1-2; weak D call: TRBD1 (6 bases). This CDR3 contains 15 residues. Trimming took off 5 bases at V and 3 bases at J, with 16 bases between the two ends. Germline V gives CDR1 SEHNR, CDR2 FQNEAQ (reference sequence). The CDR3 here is CASSVSYRVYYGYTF. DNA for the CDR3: TGTGCCAGCAGCGTAAGTTACAGGGTGTACTATGGCTACACCTTC.

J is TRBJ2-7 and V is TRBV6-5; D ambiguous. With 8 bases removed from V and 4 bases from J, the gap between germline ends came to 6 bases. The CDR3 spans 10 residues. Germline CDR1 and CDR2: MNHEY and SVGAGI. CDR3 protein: CASGKYEQYF. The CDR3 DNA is TGTGCCAGCGGAAAATACGAGCAGTACTTC.

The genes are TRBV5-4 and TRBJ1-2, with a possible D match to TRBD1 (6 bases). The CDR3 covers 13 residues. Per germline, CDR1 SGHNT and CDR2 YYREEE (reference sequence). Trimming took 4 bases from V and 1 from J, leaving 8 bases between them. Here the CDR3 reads CASSPQGNYGYTF. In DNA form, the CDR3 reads TGTGCCAGCAGCCCACAGGGTAACTATGGCTACACCTTC.

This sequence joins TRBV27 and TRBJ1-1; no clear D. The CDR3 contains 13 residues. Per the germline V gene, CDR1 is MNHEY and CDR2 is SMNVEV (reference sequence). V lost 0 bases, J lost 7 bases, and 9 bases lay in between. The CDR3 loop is CASSLSIASEAFF. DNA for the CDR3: TGTGCCAGCAGTTTATCGATTGCGAGTGAAGCTTTCTTT.

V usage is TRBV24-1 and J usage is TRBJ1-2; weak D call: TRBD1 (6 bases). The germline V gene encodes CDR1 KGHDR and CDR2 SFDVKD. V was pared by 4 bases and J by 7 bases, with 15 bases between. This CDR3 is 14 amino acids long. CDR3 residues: CATSDYRATGGYTF. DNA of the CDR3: TGTGCCACCAGTGACTACAGGGCCACGGGTGGCTACACCTTC.

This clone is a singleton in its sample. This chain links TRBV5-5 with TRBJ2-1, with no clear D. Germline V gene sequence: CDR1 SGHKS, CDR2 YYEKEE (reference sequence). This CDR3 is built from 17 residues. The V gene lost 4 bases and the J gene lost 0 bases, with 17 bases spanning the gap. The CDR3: CASSTRHVGGSYNEQFF. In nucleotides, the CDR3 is TGTGCCAGCAGCACCCGCCACGTTGGCGGCTCCTACAATGAGCAGTTCTTC.

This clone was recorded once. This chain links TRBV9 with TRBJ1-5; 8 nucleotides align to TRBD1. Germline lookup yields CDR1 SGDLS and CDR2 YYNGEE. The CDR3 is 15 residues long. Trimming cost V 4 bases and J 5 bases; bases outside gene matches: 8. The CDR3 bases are TGTGCCAGCAGCTTCGGACAGGGATCGTATCAGCCCCAGCATTTT. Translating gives CASSFGQGSYQPQHF.

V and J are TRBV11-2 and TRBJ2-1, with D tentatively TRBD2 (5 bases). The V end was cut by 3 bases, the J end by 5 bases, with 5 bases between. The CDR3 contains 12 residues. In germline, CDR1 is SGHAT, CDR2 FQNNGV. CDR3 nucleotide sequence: TGTGCCAGCAGCTTGGAGGACAATGAGCAGTTCTTC. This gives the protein CASSLEDNEQFF.

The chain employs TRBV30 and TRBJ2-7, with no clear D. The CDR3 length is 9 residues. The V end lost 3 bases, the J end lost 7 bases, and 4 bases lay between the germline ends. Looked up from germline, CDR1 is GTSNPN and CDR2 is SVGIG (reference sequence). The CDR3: CAWRGEQYF. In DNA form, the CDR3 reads TGTGCCTGGAGGGGGGAGCAGTACTTC.

CDR3: CASSYGTEFYEQYF. CDR3 in DNA: TGTGCCAGCAGTTACGGTACGGAATTCTACGAGCAGTACTTC. This chain uses TRBV6-6 with TRBJ2-7; D is uncertain. Germline CDR1 is MNHNY and CDR2 is SVGAGI (reference sequence). CDR3 size: 14 residues. V shed 2 bases and J shed 3 bases, with 11 bases lying between them.

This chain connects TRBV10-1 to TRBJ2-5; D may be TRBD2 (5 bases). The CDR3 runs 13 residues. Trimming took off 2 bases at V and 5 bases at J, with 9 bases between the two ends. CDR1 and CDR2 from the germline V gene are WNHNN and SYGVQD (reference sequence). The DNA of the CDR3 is TGCGCCAGCAGTGAGCGGGGTTGGGAGACCCAGTACTTC. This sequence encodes CASSERGWETQYF.

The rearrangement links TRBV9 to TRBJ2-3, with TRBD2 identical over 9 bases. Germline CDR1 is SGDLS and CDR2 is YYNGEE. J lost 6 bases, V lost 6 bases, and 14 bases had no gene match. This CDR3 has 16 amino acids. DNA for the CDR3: TGTGCCAGCACCCCTTCAGGGCTAGCGGGAAGGGATACGCAGTATTTT. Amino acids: CASTPSGLAGRDTQYF.

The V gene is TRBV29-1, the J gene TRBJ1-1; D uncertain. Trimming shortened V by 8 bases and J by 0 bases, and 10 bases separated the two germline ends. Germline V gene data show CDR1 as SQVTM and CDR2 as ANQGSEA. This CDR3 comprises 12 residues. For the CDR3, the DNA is TGCAGCACCTGGAGGGTGAACACTGAAGCTTTCTTT. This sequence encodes CSTWRVNTEAFF.

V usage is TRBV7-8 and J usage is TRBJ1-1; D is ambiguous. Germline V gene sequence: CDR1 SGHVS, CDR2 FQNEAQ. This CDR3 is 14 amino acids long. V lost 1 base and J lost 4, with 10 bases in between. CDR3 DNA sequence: TGTGCCAGCAGCTTAGTGCCGGAGGGCACTGAAGCTTTCTTT. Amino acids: CASSLVPEGTEAFF.

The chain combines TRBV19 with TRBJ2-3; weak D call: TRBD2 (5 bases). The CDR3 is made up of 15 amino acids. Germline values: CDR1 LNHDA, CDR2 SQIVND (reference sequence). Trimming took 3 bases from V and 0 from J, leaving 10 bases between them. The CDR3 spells CASSIERYSTDTQYF. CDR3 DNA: TGTGCCAGTAGTATCGAGCGGTATAGCACAGATACGCAGTATTTT.